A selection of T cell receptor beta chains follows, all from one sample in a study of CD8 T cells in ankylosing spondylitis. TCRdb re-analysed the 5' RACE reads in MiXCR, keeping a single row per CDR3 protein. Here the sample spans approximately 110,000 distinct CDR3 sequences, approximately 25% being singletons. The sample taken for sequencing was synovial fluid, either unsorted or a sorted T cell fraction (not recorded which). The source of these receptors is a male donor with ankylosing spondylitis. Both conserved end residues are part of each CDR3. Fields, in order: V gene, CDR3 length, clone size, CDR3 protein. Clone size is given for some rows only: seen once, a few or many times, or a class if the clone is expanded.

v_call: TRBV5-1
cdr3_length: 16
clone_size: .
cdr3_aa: CASSPLLTAGDTEAFF

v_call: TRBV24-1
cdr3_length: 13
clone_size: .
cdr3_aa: CATSVGGRDEQFF

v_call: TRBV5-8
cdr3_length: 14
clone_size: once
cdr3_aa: CASSFRGRNTEAFF

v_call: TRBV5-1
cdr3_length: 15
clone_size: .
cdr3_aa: CASSPGLETDYEQYF

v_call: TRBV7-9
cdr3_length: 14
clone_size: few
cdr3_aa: CASSPRRGNSPLHF

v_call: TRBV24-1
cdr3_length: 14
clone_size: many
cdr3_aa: CATDSGTMNTEAFF

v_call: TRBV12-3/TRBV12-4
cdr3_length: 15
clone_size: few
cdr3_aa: CASSLGDIGNEKLFF

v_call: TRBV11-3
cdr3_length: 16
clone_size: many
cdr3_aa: CASTTNGASFGNTIYF

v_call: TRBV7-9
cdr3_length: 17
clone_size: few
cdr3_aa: CASSQGAGTSGAYEQYF

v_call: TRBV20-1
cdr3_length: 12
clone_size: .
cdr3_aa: CSVSGSGNEQFF

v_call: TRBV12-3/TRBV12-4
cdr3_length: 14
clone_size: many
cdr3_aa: CASSLLDLHNEQFF